The T cell receptor beta chain under discussion was sequenced for a study of CD8 T cells in ankylosing spondylitis. Study-wide results and caveats: Characteristic, it appeared, of ankylosing spondylitis blood was a TCR beta motif of eight highly homologous variants.

TCRdb passed the 5' RACE reads through MiXCR, listing each CDR3 protein once. The repertoire has roughly 160,000 distinct CDR3 sequences, approximately 10% of them found once; the top ten carry over 13%. As to this clonotype: Its specificity is not known.

This CDR3 is built from 13 residues. Per the germline V gene, CDR1 is SGDLS and CDR2 is YYNGEE. V shed 4 bases, J shed 11 bases, and the junction held 11 bases outside the gene matches. The TCR sequence derives from a female donor with ankylosing spondylitis or in good health (not recorded which). The chain has TRBV9 and TRBJ1-1; TRBD1 agrees at 7 bases. The sequenced sample consisted of blood, either unsorted or a sorted T cell fraction (not recorded which). The CDR3 reads CASSPGGSLDAFF. DNA of the CDR3: TGTGCCAGCAGCCCAGGGGGTTCCCTTGACGCTTTCTTT.